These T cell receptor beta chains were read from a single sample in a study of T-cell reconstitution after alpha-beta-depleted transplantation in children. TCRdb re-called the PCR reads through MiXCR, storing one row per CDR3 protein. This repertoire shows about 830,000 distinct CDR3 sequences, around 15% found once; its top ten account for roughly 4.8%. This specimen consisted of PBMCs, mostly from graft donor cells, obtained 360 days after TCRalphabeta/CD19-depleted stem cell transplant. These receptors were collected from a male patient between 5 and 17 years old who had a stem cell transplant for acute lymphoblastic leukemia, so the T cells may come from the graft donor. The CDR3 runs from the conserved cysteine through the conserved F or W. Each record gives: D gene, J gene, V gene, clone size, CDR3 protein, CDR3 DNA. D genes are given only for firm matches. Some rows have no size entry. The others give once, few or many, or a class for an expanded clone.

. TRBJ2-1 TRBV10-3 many CAIRAESSYNEQFF TGTGCCATCAGGGCCGAGAGCTCCTACAATGAGCAGTTCTTC
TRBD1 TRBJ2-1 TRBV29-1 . CSDRGSSYNEQFF TGCAGCGACAGGGGCTCCTCCTACAATGAGCAGTTCTTC
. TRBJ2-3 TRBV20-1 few CSARDLDRSTDTQYF TGCAGTGCTAGAGATCTTGACAGGAGCACAGATACGCAGTATTTT
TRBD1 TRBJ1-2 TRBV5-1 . CASSLRWTGQLYGYTF TGCGCCAGCAGCTTGAGATGGACAGGCCAACTCTATGGCTACACCTTC
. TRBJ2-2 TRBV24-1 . CATSRKSLNTGELFF TGTGCCACCAGTCGGAAGTCCCTCAACACCGGGGAGCTGTTTTTT
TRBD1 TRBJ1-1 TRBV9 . CASSVGDSARTEAFF TGTGCCAGCAGCGTAGGGGACAGCGCGCGAACTGAAGCTTTCTTT
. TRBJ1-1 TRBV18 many CASSPQNTEAFF TGTGCCAGCTCGCCACAGAACACTGAAGCTTTCTTT
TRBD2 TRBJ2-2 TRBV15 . CATSRDRREGNTGELFF TGTGCCACCAGCAGAGATAGACGGGAGGGGAACACCGGGGAGCTGTTTTTT
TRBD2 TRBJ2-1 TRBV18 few CATTSGRQNEQFF TGTGCCACAACTAGCGGGAGACAGAATGAGCAGTTCTTC
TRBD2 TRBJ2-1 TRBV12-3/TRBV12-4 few CASSLSVAGVNEQFF TGTGCCAGCAGTTTATCGGTAGCGGGAGTCAATGAGCAGTTCTTC
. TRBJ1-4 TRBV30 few CAWGFEKLFF TGTGCCTGGGGGTTCGAAAAACTGTTTTTT
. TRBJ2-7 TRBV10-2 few CASSGGRDRLPTRTYEQYF TGCGCCAGCAGTGGTGGCAGAGACAGACTACCCACCCGTACCTACGAGCAGTACTTC
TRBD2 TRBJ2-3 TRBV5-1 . CASSRISGTTPIDTQYF TGCGCCAGCAGCCGGATCTCCGGGACTACACCTATAGATACGCAGTATTTT
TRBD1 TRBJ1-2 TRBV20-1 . CSAPDRDVGYGYTF TGCAGTGCTCCTGACAGGGACGTCGGCTATGGCTACACCTTC
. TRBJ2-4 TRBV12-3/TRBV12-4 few CASSLRGLAKNIQYF TGTGCCAGCAGTTTACGAGGATTAGCCAAAAACATTCAGTACTTC
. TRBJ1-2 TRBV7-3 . CASSSGDILAGYTF TGTGCCAGCAGCTCGGGGGACATATTAGCTGGCTACACCTTC
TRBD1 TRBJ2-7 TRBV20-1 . CSAPGGEQYF TGCAGTGCCCCAGGGGGCGAGCAGTACTTC
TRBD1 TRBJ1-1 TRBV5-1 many CASSLTGAPEAFF TGCGCCAGCAGCTTAACAGGGGCTCCCGAAGCTTTCTTT
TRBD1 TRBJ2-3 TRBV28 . CASSFVRDRGDTQYF TGTGCCAGCAGTTTTGTCCGGGACAGGGGAGATACGCAGTATTTT
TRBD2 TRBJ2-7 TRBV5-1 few CASSLARAGGYYEQYF TGCGCCAGCAGCTTGGCCCGAGCGGGAGGATACTACGAGCAGTACTTC
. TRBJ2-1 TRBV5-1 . CASIPDPGDEQFF TGCGCCAGCATCCCGGACCCAGGGGATGAGCAGTTCTTC
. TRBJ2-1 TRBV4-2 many CASSTGLLSRGSYNEQFF TGTGCCAGCAGCACGGGACTTCTCTCCCGGGGCTCCTACAATGAGCAGTTCTTC
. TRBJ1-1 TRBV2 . CASRQQANTEAFF TGTGCCAGCCGACAACAGGCAAACACTGAAGCTTTCTTT
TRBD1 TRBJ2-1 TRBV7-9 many CASSHRRTGTYNEQFF TGTGCCAGCAGCCATCGGAGGACAGGGACCTACAATGAGCAGTTCTTC
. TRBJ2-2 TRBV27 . CASSLPNRVGRGEAGELFF TGTGCCAGCAGTTTACCTAACAGGGTAGGGAGAGGCGAGGCCGGGGAGCTGTTTTTT